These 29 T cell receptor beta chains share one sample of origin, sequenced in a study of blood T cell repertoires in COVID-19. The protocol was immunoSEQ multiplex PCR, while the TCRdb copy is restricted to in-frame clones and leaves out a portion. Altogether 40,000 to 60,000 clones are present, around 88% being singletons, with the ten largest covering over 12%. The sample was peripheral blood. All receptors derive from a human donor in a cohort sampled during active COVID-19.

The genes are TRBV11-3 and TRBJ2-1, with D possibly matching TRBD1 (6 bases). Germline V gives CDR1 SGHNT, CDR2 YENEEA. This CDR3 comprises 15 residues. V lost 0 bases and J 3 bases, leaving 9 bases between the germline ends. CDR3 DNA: TGTGCCAGCAGCTTAGACAGGGGTGACTACAATGAGCAGTTCTTC. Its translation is CASSLDRGDYNEQFF.

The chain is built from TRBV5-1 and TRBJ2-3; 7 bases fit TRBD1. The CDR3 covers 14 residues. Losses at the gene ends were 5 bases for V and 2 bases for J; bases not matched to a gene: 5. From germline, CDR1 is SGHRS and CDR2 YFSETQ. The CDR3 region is CASRPGQNTDTQYF. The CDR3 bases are TGCGCCAGCAGACCGGGACAGAACACAGATACGCAGTATTTT.

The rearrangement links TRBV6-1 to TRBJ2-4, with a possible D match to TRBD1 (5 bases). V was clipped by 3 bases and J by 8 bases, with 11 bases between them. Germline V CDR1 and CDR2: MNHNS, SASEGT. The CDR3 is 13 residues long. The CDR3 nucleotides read TGTGCCAGCAGTGATTCTGGGGCAGACATTCAGTACTTC. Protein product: CASSDSGADIQYF.

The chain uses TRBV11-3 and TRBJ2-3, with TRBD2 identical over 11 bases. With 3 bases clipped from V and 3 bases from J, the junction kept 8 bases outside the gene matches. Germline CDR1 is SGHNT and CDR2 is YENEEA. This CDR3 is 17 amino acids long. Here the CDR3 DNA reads TGTGCCAGCAGCTTCGGGGTAGCGGGGGGGAATACAGATACGCAGTATTTT. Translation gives CASSFGVAGGNTDTQYF.

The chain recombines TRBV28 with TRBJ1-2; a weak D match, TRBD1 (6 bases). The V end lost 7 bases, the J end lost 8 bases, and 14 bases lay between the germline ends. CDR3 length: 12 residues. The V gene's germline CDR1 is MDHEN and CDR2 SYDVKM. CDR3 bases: TGTGCCAGCACGGGGGGGGCCGAGGGCTACACCTTC. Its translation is CASTGGAEGYTF.

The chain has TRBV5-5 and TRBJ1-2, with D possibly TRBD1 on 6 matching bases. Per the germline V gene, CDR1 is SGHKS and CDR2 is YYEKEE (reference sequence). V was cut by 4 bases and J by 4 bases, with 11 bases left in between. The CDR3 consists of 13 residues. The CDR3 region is CASSVGQLYGYTF. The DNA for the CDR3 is TGTGCCAGCAGCGTCGGACAGCTCTATGGCTACACCTTC.

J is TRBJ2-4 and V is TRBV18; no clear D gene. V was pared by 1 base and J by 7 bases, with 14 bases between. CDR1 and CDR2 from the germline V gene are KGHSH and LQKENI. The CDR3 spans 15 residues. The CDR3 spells CASSPRSVKLNIQYF. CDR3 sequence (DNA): TGTGCCAGCTCACCACGATCAGTAAAGTTGAACATTCAGTACTTC.

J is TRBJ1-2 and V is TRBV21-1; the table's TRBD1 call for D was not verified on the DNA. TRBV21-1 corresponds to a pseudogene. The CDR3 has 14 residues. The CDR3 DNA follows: TGTGCCAGCAGCATGGGACAGGGGAACTATGGCTACACCTTC. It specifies CASSMGQGNYGYTF.

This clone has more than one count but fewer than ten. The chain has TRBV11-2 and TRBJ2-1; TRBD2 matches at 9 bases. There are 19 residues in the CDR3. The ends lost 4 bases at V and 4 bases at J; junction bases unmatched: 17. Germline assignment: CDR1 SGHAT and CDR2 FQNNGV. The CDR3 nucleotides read TGTGCCAGCAGCTGGAGCCCGGGACTAGCAAAGGGGGGATACAATGAGCAGTTCTTC. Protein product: CASSWSPGLAKGGYNEQFF.

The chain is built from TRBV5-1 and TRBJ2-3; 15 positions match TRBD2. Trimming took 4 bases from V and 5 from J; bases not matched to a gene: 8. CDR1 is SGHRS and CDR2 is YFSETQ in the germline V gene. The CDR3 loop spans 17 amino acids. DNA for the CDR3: TGCGCCAGCAGCGAGGGACTAGCGGGAGGAGTACAAGATACGCAGTATTTT. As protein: CASSEGLAGGVQDTQYF.

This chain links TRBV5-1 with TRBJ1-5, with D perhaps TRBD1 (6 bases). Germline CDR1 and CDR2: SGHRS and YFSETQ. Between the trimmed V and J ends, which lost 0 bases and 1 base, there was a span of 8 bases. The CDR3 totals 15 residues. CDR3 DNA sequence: TGCGCCAGCAGCTTGGAGGGGACAAGCAATCAGCCCCAGCATTTT. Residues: CASSLEGTSNQPQHF.

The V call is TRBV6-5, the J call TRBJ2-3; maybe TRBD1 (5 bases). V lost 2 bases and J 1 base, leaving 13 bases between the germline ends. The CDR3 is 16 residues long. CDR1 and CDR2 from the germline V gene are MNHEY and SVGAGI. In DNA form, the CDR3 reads TGTGCCAGCAGTTACGGATCGACAGCCGGCACAGATACGCAGTATTTT. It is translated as CASSYGSTAGTDTQYF.

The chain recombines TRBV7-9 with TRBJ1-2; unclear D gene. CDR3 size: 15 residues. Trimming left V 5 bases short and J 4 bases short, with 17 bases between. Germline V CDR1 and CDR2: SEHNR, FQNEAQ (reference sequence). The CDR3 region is CASSTRTGPSYGYTF. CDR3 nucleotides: TGTGCCAGCAGCACGAGGACTGGGCCTAGCTATGGCTACACCTTC.

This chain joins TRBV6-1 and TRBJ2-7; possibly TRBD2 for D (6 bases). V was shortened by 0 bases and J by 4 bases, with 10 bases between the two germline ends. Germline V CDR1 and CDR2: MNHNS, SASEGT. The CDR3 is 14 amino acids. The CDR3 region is CASSEAGGSYEQYF. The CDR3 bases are TGTGCCAGCAGTGAAGCGGGAGGATCTTACGAGCAGTACTTC.

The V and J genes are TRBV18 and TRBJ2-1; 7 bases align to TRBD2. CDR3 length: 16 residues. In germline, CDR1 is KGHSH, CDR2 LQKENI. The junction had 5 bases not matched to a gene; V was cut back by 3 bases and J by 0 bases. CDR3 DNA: TGTGCCAGCTCACCGATGGGACTACTCTCCTACAATGAGCAGTTCTTC. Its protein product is CASSPMGLLSYNEQFF.

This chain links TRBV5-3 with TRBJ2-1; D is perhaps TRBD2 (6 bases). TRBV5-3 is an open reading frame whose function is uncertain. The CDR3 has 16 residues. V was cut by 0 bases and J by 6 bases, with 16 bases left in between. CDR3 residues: CARSLANTGDSNEQFF. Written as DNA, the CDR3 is TGTGCCAGAAGCTTGGCCAATACGGGGGATTCCAATGAGCAGTTCTTC.

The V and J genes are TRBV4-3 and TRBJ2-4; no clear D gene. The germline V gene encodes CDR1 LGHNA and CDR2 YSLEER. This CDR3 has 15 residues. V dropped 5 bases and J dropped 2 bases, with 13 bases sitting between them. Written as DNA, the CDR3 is TGCGCCAGCAGCACCGACCTTAGCCCCAAAAACATTCAGTACTTC. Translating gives CASSTDLSPKNIQYF.

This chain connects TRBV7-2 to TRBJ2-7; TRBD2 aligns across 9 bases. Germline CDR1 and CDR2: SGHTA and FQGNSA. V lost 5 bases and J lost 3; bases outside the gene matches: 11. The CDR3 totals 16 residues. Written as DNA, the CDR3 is TGTGCCAGCAGCCACTACGCGGGGGGGTCCCTCTACGAGCAGTACTTC. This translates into CASSHYAGGSLYEQYF.

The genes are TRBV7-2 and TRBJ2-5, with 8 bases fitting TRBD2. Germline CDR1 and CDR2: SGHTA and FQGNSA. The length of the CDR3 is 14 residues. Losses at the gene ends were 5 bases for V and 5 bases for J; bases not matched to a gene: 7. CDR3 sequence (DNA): TGTGCCAGCAGCCCCGGGGGGGTTGGGGAGACCCAGTACTTC. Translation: CASSPGGVGETQYF.

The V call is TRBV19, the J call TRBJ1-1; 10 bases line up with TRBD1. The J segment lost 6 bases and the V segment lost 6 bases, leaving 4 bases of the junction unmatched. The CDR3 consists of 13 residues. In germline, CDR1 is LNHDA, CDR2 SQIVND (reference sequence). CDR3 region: CASRPGQGAEAFF. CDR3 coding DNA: TGTGCCAGTAGGCCAGGACAGGGGGCTGAAGCTTTCTTT.

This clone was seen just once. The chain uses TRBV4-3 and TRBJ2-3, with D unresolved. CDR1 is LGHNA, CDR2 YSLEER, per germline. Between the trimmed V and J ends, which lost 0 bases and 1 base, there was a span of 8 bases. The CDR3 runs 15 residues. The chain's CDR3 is CASSQEQRGTDTQYF. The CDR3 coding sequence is TGCGCCAGCAGCCAAGAGCAGCGTGGCACAGATACGCAGTATTTT.

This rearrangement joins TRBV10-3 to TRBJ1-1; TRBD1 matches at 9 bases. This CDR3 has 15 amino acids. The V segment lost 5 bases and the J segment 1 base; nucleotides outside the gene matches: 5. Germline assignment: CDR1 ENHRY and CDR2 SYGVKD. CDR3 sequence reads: CAISSGQGPNTEAFF. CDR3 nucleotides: TGTGCCATCAGTTCGGGACAGGGACCGAACACTGAAGCTTTCTTT.

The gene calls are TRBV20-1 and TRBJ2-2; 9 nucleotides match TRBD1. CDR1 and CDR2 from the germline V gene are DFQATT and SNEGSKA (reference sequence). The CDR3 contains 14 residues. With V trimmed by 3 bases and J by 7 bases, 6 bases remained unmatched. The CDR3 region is CSASRTGAIGELFF. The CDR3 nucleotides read TGCAGTGCTAGTAGGACAGGGGCCATCGGGGAGCTGTTTTTT.

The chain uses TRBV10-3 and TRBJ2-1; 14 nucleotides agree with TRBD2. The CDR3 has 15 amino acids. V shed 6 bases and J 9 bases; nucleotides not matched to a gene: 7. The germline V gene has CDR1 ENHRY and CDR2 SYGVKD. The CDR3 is CAISGTSGRHPEQFF. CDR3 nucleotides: TGTGCCATCAGCGGGACTAGCGGGAGACACCCTGAGCAGTTCTTC.

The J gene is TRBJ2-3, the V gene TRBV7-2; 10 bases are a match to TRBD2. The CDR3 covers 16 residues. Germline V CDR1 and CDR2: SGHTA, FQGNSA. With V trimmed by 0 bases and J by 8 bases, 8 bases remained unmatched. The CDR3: CASSLAPAGGIGTQYF. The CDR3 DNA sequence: TGTGCCAGCAGCTTAGCGCCAGCGGGGGGGATCGGTACGCAGTATTTT.

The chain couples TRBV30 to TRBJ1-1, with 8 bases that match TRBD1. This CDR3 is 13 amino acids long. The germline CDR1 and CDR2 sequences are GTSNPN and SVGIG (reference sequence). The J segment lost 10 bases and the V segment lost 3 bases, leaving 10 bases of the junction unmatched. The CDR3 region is CAWSPGQGKVAFF. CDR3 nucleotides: TGTGCCTGGAGCCCCGGACAGGGAAAGGTAGCTTTCTTT.

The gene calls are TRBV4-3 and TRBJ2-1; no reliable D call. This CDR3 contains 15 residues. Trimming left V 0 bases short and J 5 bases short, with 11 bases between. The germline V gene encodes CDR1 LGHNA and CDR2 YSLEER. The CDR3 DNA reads TGCGCCAGCAGCCAAGAAAGGAGACCCGACAATGAGCAGTTCTTC. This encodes CASSQERRPDNEQFF.

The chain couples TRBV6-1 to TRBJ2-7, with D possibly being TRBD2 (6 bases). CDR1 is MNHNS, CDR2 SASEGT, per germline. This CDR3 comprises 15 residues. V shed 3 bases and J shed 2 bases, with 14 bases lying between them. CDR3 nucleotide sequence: TGTGCCAGCAGTGAGGGGCCCGGGGGAACCTACGAGCAGTACTTC. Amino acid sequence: CASSEGPGGTYEQYF.

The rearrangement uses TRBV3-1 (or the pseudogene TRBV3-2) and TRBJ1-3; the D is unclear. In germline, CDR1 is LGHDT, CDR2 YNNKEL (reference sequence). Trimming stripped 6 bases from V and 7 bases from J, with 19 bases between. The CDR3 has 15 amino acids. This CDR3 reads CASSLLTDGGNTIYF. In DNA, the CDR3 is TGTGCCAGCAGTTTATTGACCGACGGCGGGAACACCATATATTTT.